The rows below give T cell receptor beta chains drawn from one sample of a study of blood T cell repertoires in COVID-19. Data came from immunoSEQ multiplex PCR; TCRdb stores just in-frame clones and leaves some out. The sample includes around 390,000 clones, about 83% of them seen just once. The specimen sequenced was PBMCs or T cells enriched from blood (not recorded which). The receptors were gathered from a woman between 45 and 65 years old who had recovered from COVID-19. Each CDR3 is given with its conserved first and last residue. The D gene is left open where the match is weak. Not every row has a clone size; where given, it reads once, few, many or a size class.

V	size	D	J	length	CDR3	DNA
TRBV7-6	-	TRBD1	TRBJ2-2	16	CASSGRTGRNTGELFF	TGTGCCAGCAGCGGCAGGACAGGGCGGAACACCGGGGAGCTGTTTTTT
TRBV3-1/TRBV3-2	-	-	TRBJ1-2	14	CASSQGATGYGYTF	TGTGCCAGCAGCCAGGGGGCTACGGGCTATGGCTACACCTTC
TRBV6-5	-	-	TRBJ1-1	13	CASRKGQNTEAFF	TGTGCCAGCAGGAAAGGACAGAACACTGAAGCTTTCTTT
TRBV7-2	-	TRBD1	TRBJ1-5	17	CASSLDRGVNSNQPQHF	TGTGCCAGCAGCTTGGACAGGGGCGTCAATAGCAATCAGCCCCAGCATTTT
TRBV5-5	-	-	TRBJ1-1	15	CASSLEAGMNTEAFF	TGTGCCAGCAGCTTAGAGGCGGGCATGAACACTGAAGCTTTCTTT
TRBV3-1/TRBV3-2	-	TRBD1	TRBJ1-2	14	CASSHRGRPYGYTF	TGTGCCAGCAGTCACAGGGGGCGCCCCTATGGCTACACCTTC
TRBV5-8	-	TRBD1	TRBJ1-2	16	CASSLKRDSGGYGYTF	TGTGCCAGCAGCCTAAAAAGGGACAGCGGGGGCTATGGCTACACCTTC
TRBV3-1/TRBV3-2	-	-	TRBJ2-7	13	CASSLDGAYEQYF	TGTGCCAGCAGCTTGGACGGGGCCTACGAGCAGTACTTC
TRBV5-1	few	-	TRBJ2-5	15	CASSLQGRGGETQYF	TGCGCCAGCAGCTTGCAGGGGAGGGGCGGGGAGACCCAGTACTTC
TRBV19	-	TRBD2	TRBJ2-2	17	CASSISFRGVNTGELFF	TGTGCCAGTAGTATAAGTTTTCGGGGGGTCAACACCGGGGAGCTGTTTTTT
TRBV13	-	-	TRBJ2-1	14	CASSLGHSYNEQFF	TGTGCCAGCAGCTTAGGGCATAGCTACAATGAGCAGTTCTTC
TRBV5-6	-	TRBD1	TRBJ2-7	16	CASSLGTGEGTYEQYF	TGTGCCAGCAGCTTGGGTACAGGGGAAGGGACCTACGAGCAGTACTTC
TRBV18	many	-	TRBJ1-6	13	CASSPGVGSPLHF	TGTGCCAGCTCACCAGGAGTGGGTTCACCCCTCCACTTT
TRBV7-3	-	-	TRBJ2-3	14	CASSQRGATDTQYF	TGTGCCAGCAGCCAACGCGGGGCGACAGATACGCAGTATTTT
TRBV3-1/TRBV3-2	-	-	TRBJ1-1	19	CASSLDPPQGWVMNTEAFF	TGTGCCAGCAGCCTAGACCCTCCGCAGGGGTGGGTAATGAACACTGAAGCTTTCTTT
TRBV18	-	-	TRBJ2-2	16	CASSPPPGVVTGELFF	TGTGCCAGCTCACCACCGCCAGGGGTGGTCACCGGGGAGCTGTTTTTT
TRBV10-3	few	-	TRBJ1-1	13	CAISVQGLTEAFF	TGTGCCATCAGCGTTCAGGGTCTTACTGAAGCTTTCTTT
TRBV12-3/TRBV12-4	-	-	TRBJ1-1	13	CASSGTQVTEAFF	TGTGCCAGCAGTGGGACTCAAGTCACTGAAGCTTTCTTT
TRBV7-2	-	-	TRBJ2-1	14	CASSLTTTGYEQFF	TGTGCCAGCAGCTTGACTACCACGGGGTATGAGCAGTTCTTC
TRBV12-3/TRBV12-4	-	-	TRBJ2-7	13	CASSKELGHEQYF	TGTGCCAGCTCTAAGGAACTAGGCCACGAGCAGTACTTC
TRBV19	-	TRBD1	TRBJ1-2	14	CASSAAGTGSPCAF	TGTGCCAGTAGTGCCGCCGGGACAGGATCGCCATGCGCCTTC
TRBV19	-	-	TRBJ1-2	13	CASSPDRLYGYTF	TGTGCCAGTAGTCCGGACAGATTATATGGCTACACCTTC
TRBV11-2	-	-	TRBJ2-7	12	CASSRDTYEQYF	TGTGCCAGCAGCCGGGACACCTACGAGCAGTACTTC
TRBV7-7	-	-	TRBJ2-3	18	CASSPIRDILNRENTQYF	TGTGCTAGCAGCCCCATCCGGGACATCCTAAACCGAGAAAATACGCAGTATTTT
TRBV6-5	-	-	TRBJ1-2	15	CASSLNRDGNYGYTF	TGTGCCAGCAGTTTGAACAGGGACGGAAACTATGGCTACACCTTC
TRBV4-3	-	TRBD1	TRBJ1-2	19	CASSFAGTGNAGGAYGYTF	TGCGCCAGCAGCTTCGCCGGGACAGGGAACGCGGGTGGAGCATATGGCTACACCTTC
TRBV11-2	-	-	TRBJ1-5	15	CASSGGGGLNQPQHF	TGTGCCAGCAGCGGCGGTGGAGGATTAAATCAGCCCCAGCATTTT
TRBV18	-	-	TRBJ2-7	13	CASSPTANYEQYF	TGTGCCAGCTCACCAACCGCGAACTACGAGCAGTACTTC
TRBV4-3	few	-	TRBJ1-3	18	CASSQDLISSNSGNTIYF	TGCGCCAGCAGCCAAGACCTGATTAGTTCAAACTCTGGAAACACCATATATTTT
TRBV19	-	-	TRBJ1-2	19	CASSSPLQGRGATTDGYTF	TGTGCCAGTAGTTCACCCTTACAGGGAAGGGGCGCAACGACCGATGGCTACACCTTC
TRBV4-2	few	-	TRBJ2-3	15	CASSQVTVRTDTQYF	TGTGCCAGCAGCCAAGTTACAGTTCGCACAGATACGCAGTATTTT